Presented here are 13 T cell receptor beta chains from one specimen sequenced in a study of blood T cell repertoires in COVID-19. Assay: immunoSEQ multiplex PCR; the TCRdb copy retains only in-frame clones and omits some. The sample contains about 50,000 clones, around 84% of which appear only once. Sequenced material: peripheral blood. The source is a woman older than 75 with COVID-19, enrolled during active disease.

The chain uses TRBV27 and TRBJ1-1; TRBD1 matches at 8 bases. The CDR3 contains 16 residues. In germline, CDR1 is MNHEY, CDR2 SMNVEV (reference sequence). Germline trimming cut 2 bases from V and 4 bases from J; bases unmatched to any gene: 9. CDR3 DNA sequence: TGTGCCAGCAGTTTAATTCAGGGGGCGCGGGGCACTGAAGCTTTCTTT. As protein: CASSLIQGARGTEAFF.

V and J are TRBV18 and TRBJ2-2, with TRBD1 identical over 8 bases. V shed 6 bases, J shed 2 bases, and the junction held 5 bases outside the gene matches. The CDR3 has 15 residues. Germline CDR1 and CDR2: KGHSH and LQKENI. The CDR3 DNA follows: TGTGCCAGCTCGCCCGGACAGGGCAACACCGGGGAGCTGTTTTTT. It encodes CASSPGQGNTGELFF.

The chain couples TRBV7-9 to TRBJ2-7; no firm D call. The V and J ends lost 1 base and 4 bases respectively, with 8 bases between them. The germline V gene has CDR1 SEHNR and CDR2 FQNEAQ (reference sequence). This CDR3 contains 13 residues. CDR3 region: CASSLGHLYEQYF. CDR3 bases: TGTGCCAGCAGCTTAGGACACCTTTACGAGCAGTACTTC.

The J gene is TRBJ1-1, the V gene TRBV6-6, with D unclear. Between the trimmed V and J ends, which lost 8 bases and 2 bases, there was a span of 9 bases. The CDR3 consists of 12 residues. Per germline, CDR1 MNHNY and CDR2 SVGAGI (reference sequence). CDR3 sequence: CASAVANTEAFF. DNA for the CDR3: TGTGCCAGCGCGGTTGCCAACACTGAAGCTTTCTTT.

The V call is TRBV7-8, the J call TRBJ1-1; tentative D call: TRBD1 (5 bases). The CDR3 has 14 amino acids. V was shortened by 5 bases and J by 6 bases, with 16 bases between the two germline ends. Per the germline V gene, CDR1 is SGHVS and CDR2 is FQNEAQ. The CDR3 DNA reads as TGTGCCAGCAGCATCTGGCCCCAAGGGGCTGAAGCTTTCTTT. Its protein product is CASSIWPQGAEAFF.

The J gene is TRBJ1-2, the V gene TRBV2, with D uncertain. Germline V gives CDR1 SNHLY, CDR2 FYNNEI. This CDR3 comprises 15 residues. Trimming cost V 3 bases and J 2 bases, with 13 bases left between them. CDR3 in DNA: TGTGCCAGCAGTGACAACGGGAGGGTCAACTATGGCTACACCTTC. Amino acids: CASSDNGRVNYGYTF.

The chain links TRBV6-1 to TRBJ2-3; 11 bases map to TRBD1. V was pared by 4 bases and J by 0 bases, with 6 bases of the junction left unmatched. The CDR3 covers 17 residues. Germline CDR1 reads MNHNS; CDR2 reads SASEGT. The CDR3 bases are TGTGCCAGCAGTGGAGGACAGGGGGCCCCTAGCACAGATACGCAGTATTTT. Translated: CASSGGQGAPSTDTQYF.

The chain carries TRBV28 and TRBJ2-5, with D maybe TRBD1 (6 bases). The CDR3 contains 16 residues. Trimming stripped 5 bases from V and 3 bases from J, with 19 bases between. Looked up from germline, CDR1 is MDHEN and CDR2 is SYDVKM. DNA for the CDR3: TGTGCCAGCAGTACTTATGGGCAGGGACAAAAAGAGACCCAGTACTTC. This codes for CASSTYGQGQKETQYF.

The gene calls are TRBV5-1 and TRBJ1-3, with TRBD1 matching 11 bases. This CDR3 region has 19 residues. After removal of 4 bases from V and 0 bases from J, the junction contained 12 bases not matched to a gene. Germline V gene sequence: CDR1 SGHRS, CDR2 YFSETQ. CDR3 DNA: TGCGCCAGCAGCCCCCGGGGACAGGGGGACACTCCCTCTGGAAACACCATATATTTT. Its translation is CASSPRGQGDTPSGNTIYF.

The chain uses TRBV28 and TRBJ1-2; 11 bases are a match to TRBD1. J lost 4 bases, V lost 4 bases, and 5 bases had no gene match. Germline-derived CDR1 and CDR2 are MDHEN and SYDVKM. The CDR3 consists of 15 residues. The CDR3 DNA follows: TGTGCCAGCAGTTCCTGGACAGGGGGCTCCTATGGCTACACCTTC. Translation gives CASSSWTGGSYGYTF.

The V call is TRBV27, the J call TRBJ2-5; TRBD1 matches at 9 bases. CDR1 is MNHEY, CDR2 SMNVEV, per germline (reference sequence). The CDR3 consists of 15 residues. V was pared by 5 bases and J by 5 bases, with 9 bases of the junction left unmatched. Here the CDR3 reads CASSDLTGGWETQYF. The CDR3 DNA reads TGTGCCAGCAGTGACTTAACAGGGGGCTGGGAGACCCAGTACTTC.

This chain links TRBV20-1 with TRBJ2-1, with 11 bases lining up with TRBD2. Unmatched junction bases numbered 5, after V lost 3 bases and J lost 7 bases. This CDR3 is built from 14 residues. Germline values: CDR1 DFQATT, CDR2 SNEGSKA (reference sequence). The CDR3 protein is CSASLAGGPNEQFF. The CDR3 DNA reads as TGCAGTGCTAGTTTAGCGGGGGGGCCGAATGAGCAGTTCTTC.

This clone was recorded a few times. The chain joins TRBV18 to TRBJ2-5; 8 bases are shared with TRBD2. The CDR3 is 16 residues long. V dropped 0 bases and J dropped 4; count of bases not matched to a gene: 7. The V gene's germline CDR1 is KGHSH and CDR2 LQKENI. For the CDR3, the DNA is TGTGCCAGCTCACCACCCGGGGGGGAAATCCGAGAGACCCAGTACTTC. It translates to CASSPPGGEIRETQYF.